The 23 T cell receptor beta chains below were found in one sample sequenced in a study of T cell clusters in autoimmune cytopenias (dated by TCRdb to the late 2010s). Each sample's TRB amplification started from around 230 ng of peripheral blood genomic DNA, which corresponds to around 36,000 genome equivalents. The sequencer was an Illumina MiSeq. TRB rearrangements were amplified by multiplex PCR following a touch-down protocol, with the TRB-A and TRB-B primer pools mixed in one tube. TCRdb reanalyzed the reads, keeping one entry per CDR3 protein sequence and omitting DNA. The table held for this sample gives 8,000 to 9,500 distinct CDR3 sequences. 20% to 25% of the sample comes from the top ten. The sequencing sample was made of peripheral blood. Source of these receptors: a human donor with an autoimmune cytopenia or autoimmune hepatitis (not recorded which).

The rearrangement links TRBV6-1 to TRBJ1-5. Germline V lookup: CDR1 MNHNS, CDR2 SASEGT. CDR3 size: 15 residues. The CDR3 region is CASSAGGGGGQPQHF.

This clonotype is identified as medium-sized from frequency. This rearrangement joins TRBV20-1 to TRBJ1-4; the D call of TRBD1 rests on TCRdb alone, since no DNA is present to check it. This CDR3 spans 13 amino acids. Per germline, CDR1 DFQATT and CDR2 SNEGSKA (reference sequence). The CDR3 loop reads CSARDVFGEKLFF.

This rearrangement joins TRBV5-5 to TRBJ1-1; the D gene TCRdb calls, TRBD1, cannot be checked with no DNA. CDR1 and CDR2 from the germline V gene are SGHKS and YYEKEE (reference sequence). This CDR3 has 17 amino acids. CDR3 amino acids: CASSFDRGGEGGTEAFF.

CDR3 sequence reads: CASSETTEAFF. The chain joins TRBV2 to TRBJ1-1. Germline V gene data show CDR1 as SNHLY and CDR2 as FYNNEI. The CDR3 is made up of 11 amino acids.

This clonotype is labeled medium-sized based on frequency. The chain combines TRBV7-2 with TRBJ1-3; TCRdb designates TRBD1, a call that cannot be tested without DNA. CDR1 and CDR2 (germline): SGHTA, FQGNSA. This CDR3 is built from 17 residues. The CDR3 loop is CASSLSLGALSGNTIYF.

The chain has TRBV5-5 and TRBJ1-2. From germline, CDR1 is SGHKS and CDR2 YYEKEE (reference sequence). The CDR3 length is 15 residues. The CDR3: CASSEGHGSNYGYTF.

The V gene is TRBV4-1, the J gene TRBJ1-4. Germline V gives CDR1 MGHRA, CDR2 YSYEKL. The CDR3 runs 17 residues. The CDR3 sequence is CASSQDWEGATNEKLFF.

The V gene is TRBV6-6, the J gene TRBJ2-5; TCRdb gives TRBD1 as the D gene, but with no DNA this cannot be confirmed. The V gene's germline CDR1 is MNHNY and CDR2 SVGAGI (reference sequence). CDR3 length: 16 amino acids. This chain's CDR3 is CASSYSSGQGAETQYF.

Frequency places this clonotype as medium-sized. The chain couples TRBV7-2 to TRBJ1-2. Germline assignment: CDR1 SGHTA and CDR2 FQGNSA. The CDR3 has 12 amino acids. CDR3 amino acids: CASSSLNYGYTF.

The CDR3 region is CASSGLQGKRQPQHF. The rearrangement links TRBV6-1 to TRBJ1-5; lacking DNA, the TRBD1 call made by TCRdb goes unchecked. This CDR3 spans 15 amino acids. Germline values: CDR1 MNHNS, CDR2 SASEGT.

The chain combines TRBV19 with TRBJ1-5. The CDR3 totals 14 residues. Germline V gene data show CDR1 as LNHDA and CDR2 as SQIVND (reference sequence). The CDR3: CASSMMGRDQPQHF.

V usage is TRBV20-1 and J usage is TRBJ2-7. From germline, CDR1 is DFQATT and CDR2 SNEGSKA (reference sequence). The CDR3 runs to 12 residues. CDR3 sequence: CSARYGLIEQYF.

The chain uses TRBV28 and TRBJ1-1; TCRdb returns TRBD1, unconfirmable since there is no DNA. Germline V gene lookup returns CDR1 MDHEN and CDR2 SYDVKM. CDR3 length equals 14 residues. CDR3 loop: CASRNYPGRKGAFF.

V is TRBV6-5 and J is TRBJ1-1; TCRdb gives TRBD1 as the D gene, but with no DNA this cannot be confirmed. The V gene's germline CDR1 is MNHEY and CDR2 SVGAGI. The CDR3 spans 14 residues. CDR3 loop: CASGGTSRLAEAFF.

The CDR3 protein is CASSEVGVGRNTGELFF. The rearrangement links TRBV6-1 to TRBJ2-2; TCRdb indicates TRBD2, and absent DNA this call remains unverified. CDR3 length: 17 amino acids. In germline, CDR1 is MNHNS, CDR2 SASEGT.

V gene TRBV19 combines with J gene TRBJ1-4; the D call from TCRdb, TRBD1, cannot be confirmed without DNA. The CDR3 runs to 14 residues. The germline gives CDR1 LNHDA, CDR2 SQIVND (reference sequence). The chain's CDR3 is CASTPGGLGEKLFF.

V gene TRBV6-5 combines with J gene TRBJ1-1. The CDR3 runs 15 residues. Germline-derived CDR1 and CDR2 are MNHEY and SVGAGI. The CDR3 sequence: CASRARPSMNTEAFF.

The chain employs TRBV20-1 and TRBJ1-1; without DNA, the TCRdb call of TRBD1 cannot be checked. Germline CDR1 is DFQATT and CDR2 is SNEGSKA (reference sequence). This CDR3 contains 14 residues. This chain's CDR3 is CSAQTGLWNTEAFF.

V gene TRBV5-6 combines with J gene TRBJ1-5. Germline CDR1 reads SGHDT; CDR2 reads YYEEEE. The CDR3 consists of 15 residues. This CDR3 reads CASSPSGGPDQPQHF.

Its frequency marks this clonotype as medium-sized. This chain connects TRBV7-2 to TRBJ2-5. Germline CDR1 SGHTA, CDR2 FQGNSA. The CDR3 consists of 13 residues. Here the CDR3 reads CASSLAFKETQYF.

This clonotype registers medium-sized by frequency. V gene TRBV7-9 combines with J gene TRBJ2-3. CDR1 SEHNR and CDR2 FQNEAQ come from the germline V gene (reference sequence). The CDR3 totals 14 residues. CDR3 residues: CASSLARNTDTQYF.

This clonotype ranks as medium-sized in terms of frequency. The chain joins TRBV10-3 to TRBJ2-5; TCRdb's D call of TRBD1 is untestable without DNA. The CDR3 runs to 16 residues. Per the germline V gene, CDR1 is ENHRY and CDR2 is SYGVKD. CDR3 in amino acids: CAISESKNRAGETQYF.

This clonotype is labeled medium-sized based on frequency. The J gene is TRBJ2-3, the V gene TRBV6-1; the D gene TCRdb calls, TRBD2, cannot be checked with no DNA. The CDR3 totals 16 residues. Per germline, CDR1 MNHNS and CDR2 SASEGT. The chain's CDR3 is CASSEARTSGSDTQYF.